The present T cell receptor (beta chain) was sequenced within a study of cytomegalovirus exposure and HLA in healthy donors. The CDR3 contains 17 residues. Looked up from germline, CDR1 is LGHNT and CDR2 is FRNRAP. Trimming removed 5 bases from V and 1 base from J, with 20 bases in between. Study findings and constraints: A later analysis reportedly found that, within productive TCRs, an Asian-associated ancestry cluster had fewer N-insertions than the mean observed across the approximately 600 donors. Overall, approximately 150 TCR beta chains were annotated as cytomegalovirus-associated.

As concerns this clone: What it binds is not known.

60 Vbeta and 13 Jbeta primers were used in PCR. Generated by immunoSEQ multiplex PCR, the TCRdb table keeps only in-frame clones and is missing some. The sample gives some 170,000 clones, more than 80% of which show up once; 1.5% to 2% is in the top ten. Healthy bone marrow donors made up the donors. The clonotype was recovered from a woman under 30 in good health and CMV-seronegative. Sequenced input: PBMCs. V usage is TRBV12-5 and J usage is TRBJ2-5; D possibly corresponds to TRBD2 (5 bases). The chain's CDR3 is CASGPLTGVPFQETQYF. CDR3 DNA: TGTGCTAGTGGTCCGCTGACCGGGGTCCCCTTCCAAGAGACCCAGTACTTC.